The 19 T cell receptor beta chains listed next were all sequenced from one sample in a study of glioma-infiltrating T cells after dendritic cell vaccination. This table comes from immunoSEQ multiplex PCR, and its TCRdb copy is limited to in-frame clones, with some not included. The sample contains roughly 41,000 clones, approximately 84% of which appear only once. The sequencing used blood, collected before dendritic cell vaccination. The receptors originated from a human donor with glioblastoma.

The rearrangement joins TRBV7-8 to TRBJ2-5; 14 bases align to TRBD2. Germline CDR1 reads SGHVS; CDR2 reads FQNEAQ. V gave up 7 bases and J gave up 5 bases; unmatched junction bases: 15. This CDR3 spans 18 amino acids. The CDR3 DNA follows: TGTGCCAGCACCCTCGTGGGACTAGCGGGGGAGAGGAGTGAGACCCAGTACTTC. Its protein product is CASTLVGLAGERSETQYF.

V gene TRBV6-5 combines with J gene TRBJ1-1; TRBD1 is a possible D gene (6 bases). Trimming took off 5 bases at V and 8 bases at J, with 21 bases between the two ends. Per the germline V gene, CDR1 is MNHEY and CDR2 is SVGAGI. The CDR3 is 15 amino acids. The CDR3 sequence: CASSRTLQGPGEAFF. Here the CDR3 DNA reads TGTGCCAGCAGTAGAACCCTCCAGGGGCCGGGGGAAGCTTTCTTT.

This clone came up once. The chain links TRBV2 to TRBJ1-6; D is unresolved. The ends were cut back, 9 bases at V and 5 bases at J, with 17 bases in the middle. CDR1 is SNHLY, CDR2 FYNNEI, per germline. This CDR3 spans 15 amino acids. The CDR3 loop is CASRKIEADNSPLHF. The CDR3 DNA is TGTGCCAGTCGCAAGATAGAGGCCGATAATTCACCCCTCCACTTT.

The V call is TRBV30, the J call TRBJ1-5; 9 positions match TRBD1. The V segment lost 1 base and the J segment 2 bases; nucleotides outside the gene matches: 0. CDR3 length: 14 residues. The germline V gene encodes CDR1 GTSNPN and CDR2 SVGIG (reference sequence). In nucleotides, the CDR3 is TGTGCCTGGAGTGGGACAGGGGGCAATCAGCCCCAGCATTTT. Protein product: CAWSGTGGNQPQHF.

This sequence joins TRBV7-9 and TRBJ1-1; 8 bases agree with TRBD1. V trimming: 5 bases; J trimming: 0 bases; junction bases outside the gene matches: 5. The germline CDR1 and CDR2 sequences are SEHNR and FQNEAQ (reference sequence). The CDR3 consists of 15 residues. The CDR3 protein is CASSPTGQVNTEAFF. The CDR3 DNA reads as TGTGCCAGCAGCCCCACGGGACAGGTGAACACTGAAGCTTTCTTT.

V and J are TRBV11-3 and TRBJ1-2; possibly TRBD1 for D (6 bases). The germline gives CDR1 SGHNT, CDR2 YENEEA. Trimming cost V 3 bases and J 4 bases, with 18 bases left between them. CDR3 size: 16 residues. CDR3 sequence: CASSLGFQGPAYGYTF. DNA for the CDR3: TGTGCCAGCAGCTTGGGATTCCAGGGGCCTGCCTATGGCTACACCTTC.

The V call is TRBV19, the J call TRBJ2-4; 8 bases align to TRBD1. CDR1 and CDR2 (germline): LNHDA, SQIVND (reference sequence). The ends lost 3 bases at V and 8 bases at J; junction bases unmatched: 9. The CDR3 runs 15 residues. The CDR3 nucleotides are TGTGCCAGTAGTATTCGCCAGGGGGCGCCTTACATTCAGTACTTC. It encodes CASSIRQGAPYIQYF.

The CDR3, as DNA: TGTGCCAGCAGCTTAGCGCAGGGCACAGATACGCAGTATTTT. Its protein product is CASSLAQGTDTQYF. The rearrangement joins TRBV7-2 to TRBJ2-3; D gene ambiguous. This CDR3 has 14 residues. Germline-derived CDR1 and CDR2 are SGHTA and FQGNSA. The germline V and J ends were trimmed by 0 bases and 1 base, with 5 bases remaining between them.

A single count supports this clone. The gene calls are TRBV27 and TRBJ2-1; 11 bases agree with TRBD2. The germline V gene has CDR1 MNHEY and CDR2 SMNVEV (reference sequence). The length of the CDR3 is 16 residues. With V trimmed by 5 bases and J by 7 bases, 10 bases remained unmatched. This CDR3 reads CASSPYSGGASNEQFF. The CDR3 nucleotides are TGTGCCAGCAGTCCCTATAGCGGGGGGGCAAGTAATGAGCAGTTCTTC.

The chain carries TRBV4-1 and TRBJ2-5; D gene ambiguous. The CDR3 has 13 residues. V dropped 4 bases and J dropped 4 bases, with 10 bases sitting between them. Germline V gene data show CDR1 as MGHRA and CDR2 as YSYEKL. The CDR3 DNA reads TGCGCCAGCAGCCCCCTTCTCAGAGAGACCCAGTACTTC. It translates to CASSPLLRETQYF.

The chain employs TRBV30 and TRBJ2-3; the D is unclear. CDR1 and CDR2 from the germline V gene are GTSNPN and SVGIG (reference sequence). V dropped 0 bases and J dropped 2 bases, with 6 bases sitting between them. This CDR3 is 13 amino acids long. CDR3 region: CAWSVRHTDTQYF. CDR3 nucleotides: TGTGCCTGGAGTGTGCGGCACACAGATACGCAGTATTTT.

V is TRBV6-6 and J is TRBJ1-4, with unresolved D. The CDR3 covers 15 residues. Germline V gene data show CDR1 as MNHNY and CDR2 as SVGAGI (reference sequence). V lost 4 bases and J 4 bases, leaving 13 bases between the germline ends. The CDR3 protein is CASSSGLGINEKLFF. The DNA for the CDR3 is TGTGCCAGCAGTTCGGGGTTAGGGATTAATGAAAAACTGTTTTTT.

The chain recombines TRBV4-3 with TRBJ1-3, with TRBD1 as a possible D gene (5 bases). V shed 0 bases and J shed 4 bases, with 13 bases lying between them. The V gene's germline CDR1 is LGHNA and CDR2 YSLEER. The CDR3 extends over 16 amino acids. The CDR3 region is CASSQDTGTLGNTIYF. As DNA, the CDR3 is TGCGCCAGCAGCCAAGATACCGGGACTCTCGGAAACACCATATATTTT.

This clone occurred once. The rearrangement joins TRBV7-9 to TRBJ1-3, with D unresolved. V shed 3 bases and J shed 2 bases, with 8 bases lying between them. CDR1 is SEHNR and CDR2 is FQNEAQ in the germline V gene (reference sequence). This CDR3 region has 14 residues. As DNA, the CDR3 is TGTGCCAGCAGCTTCTACTCTGCTGGAAACACCATATATTTT. Residues: CASSFYSAGNTIYF. The full variable domain, in which reference TRBV7-9 and TRBJ1-3 provide the parts outside the CDR3, is DTGVSQNPRHKITKRGQNVTFRCDPISEHNRLYWYRQTLGQGPEFLTYFQNEAQLEKSRLLSDRFSAERPKGSFSTLEIQRTEQGDSAMYLCASSFYSAGNTIYFGEGSWLTVV.

The chain employs TRBV18 and TRBJ1-2, with TRBD1 matching 8 bases. CDR3 length: 19 residues. The trim removed 0 bases at V and 2 bases at J, leaving 14 bases unmatched. Germline V CDR1 and CDR2: KGHSH, LQKENI. Here the CDR3 DNA reads TGTGCCAGCTCACCACCCTCTCAGGGGGCGCGGGGATGGAACTATGGCTACACCTTC. Translation: CASSPPSQGARGWNYGYTF.

This clone was observed a single time. The rearrangement uses TRBV15 and TRBJ1-5; D perhaps matches TRBD1 (6 bases). CDR1 is LNHNV and CDR2 is YYDKDF in the germline V gene (reference sequence). V gave up 3 bases and J gave up 0 bases, with 12 bases separating them. The CDR3 length is 16 residues. The CDR3 loop reads CATSRTGDFSNQPQHF. The DNA for the CDR3 is TGTGCCACCAGCAGGACAGGAGATTTTAGCAATCAGCCCCAGCATTTT.

This clone was detected only once. The V gene is TRBV2, the J gene TRBJ2-1, with 9 bases fitting TRBD2. Looked up from germline, CDR1 is SNHLY and CDR2 is FYNNEI. The CDR3 loop spans 15 amino acids. Unmatched junction bases numbered 3, after V lost 2 bases and J lost 4 bases. The CDR3 nucleotides are TGTGCCAGCAGTGAAAGTAGCGGGGGATACAATGAGCAGTTCTTC. Translation gives CASSESSGGYNEQFF.

The V and J genes are TRBV9 and TRBJ2-5, with 8 bases fitting TRBD1. The V gene end was trimmed by 3 bases and the J gene end by 2 bases; junction bases not matched to a gene: 6. Germline CDR1 SGDLS, CDR2 YYNGEE. The CDR3 is made up of 15 amino acids. CDR3 sequence (DNA): TGTGCCAGCAGCGCGCAGGGGGCAGTGCAAGAGACCCAGTACTTC. It specifies CASSAQGAVQETQYF.

V usage is TRBV18 and J usage is TRBJ2-1; 14 positions match TRBD2. The CDR3 contains 15 residues. J gave up 9 bases and V 6 bases, and 7 bases lay outside the gene matches. Germline values: CDR1 KGHSH, CDR2 LQKENI. CDR3: CASSPGLAGGSEQFF. In nucleotides, the CDR3 is TGTGCCAGCTCTCCCGGACTAGCGGGGGGTAGTGAGCAGTTCTTC.